One sample yielded the 30 T cell receptor beta chains listed below, sequenced in a study of control samples from healthy donors and cancer patients. Sequencing was performed with immunoSEQ multiplex PCR; in TCRdb, only in-frame clones are kept and a portion is missing. The sample holds about 130,000 clones, 75% to 95% seen once. Sequenced material: blood. The source of these receptors is a man aged 18-30 years in good health.

The table lists this clone with a few counts. V gene TRBV3-1 (or the pseudogene TRBV3-2) combines with J gene TRBJ2-2; D assignment may be TRBD1 or TRBD2 (5 bases each). The CDR3 is 14 amino acids. The V end lost 6 bases, the J end lost 5 bases, and 13 bases lay between the germline ends. Germline-derived CDR1 and CDR2 are LGHDT and YNNKEL (reference sequence). The CDR3 loop is CASRVRGWTGELFF. In DNA, the CDR3 is TGTGCCAGCAGGGTCCGGGGCTGGACCGGGGAGCTGTTTTTT.

The chain has TRBV6-2 or TRBV6-3 and TRBJ1-1; perhaps TRBD1 as D (5 bases). The germline V and J ends were trimmed by 0 bases and 4 bases, with 9 bases remaining between them. This CDR3 spans 14 amino acids. Germline V gene lookup returns CDR1 MNHEY and CDR2 SVGEGT. The CDR3 DNA sequence: TGTGCCAGCAGTTACTCGAGGCAGGGCACTGAAGCTTTCTTT. It codes for CASSYSRQGTEAFF.

The V gene is TRBV7-9, the J gene TRBJ1-1; no firm D call. The CDR3 extends over 15 amino acids. The V gene's germline CDR1 is SEHNR and CDR2 FQNEAQ (reference sequence). Trimming took off 4 bases at V and 0 bases at J, with 12 bases between the two ends. The CDR3 coding sequence is TGTGCCAGCAGCTCCGGACGGACCATGAACACTGAAGCTTTCTTT. Its protein is CASSSGRTMNTEAFF.

The sample holds one count of this clone. The CDR3, as DNA: TGTGCCAGCAGTGAACGCCTACTTCAATCCTACGAGCAGTACTTC. Its translation is CASSERLLQSYEQYF. The rearrangement uses TRBV6-1 and TRBJ2-7; the D is unclear. This CDR3 spans 15 amino acids. Trimming left V 2 bases short and J 1 base short, with 12 bases between. CDR1 is MNHNS and CDR2 is SASEGT in the germline V gene.

CDR3 nucleotides: TGTGCCAGCAGGGCAGACAGGGGAGCTGGCTACACCTTC. It specifies CASRADRGAGYTF. The chain is built from TRBV6-5 and TRBJ1-2, with 8 positions matching TRBD1. Germline CDR1 is MNHEY and CDR2 is SVGAGI. Unmatched junction bases numbered 7, after V lost 6 bases and J lost 7 bases. This CDR3 spans 13 amino acids.

This clone was recorded once. The chain employs TRBV6-1 and TRBJ1-6; 7 bases map to TRBD1. V was pared by 1 base and J by 6 bases, with 0 bases of the junction left unmatched. The germline CDR1 and CDR2 sequences are MNHNS and SASEGT. This CDR3 is 14 amino acids long. DNA for the CDR3: TGTGCCAGCAGTGAAGGGACAGGTAATTCACCCCTCCACTTT. Protein sequence: CASSEGTGNSPLHF.

This chain uses TRBV4-1 with TRBJ2-1; 8 nucleotides match TRBD1. Trimming removed 3 bases from V and 5 bases from J; junction bases left unmatched: 15. The germline CDR1 and CDR2 sequences are MGHRA and YSYEKL. This CDR3 is 18 amino acids long. The CDR3 here is CASSHLWTGNRLDNEQFF. For the CDR3, the DNA is TGCGCCAGCAGCCATCTGTGGACAGGGAATAGACTTGACAATGAGCAGTTCTTC.

CDR3 coding DNA: TGTGCCACCAGCGGGTTCAGGGCGGGCACCGGGGAGCTGTTTTTT. The encoded protein is CATSGFRAGTGELFF. The chain has TRBV27 and TRBJ2-2; maybe TRBD2 (6 bases). Germline-derived CDR1 and CDR2 are MNHEY and SMNVEV (reference sequence). This CDR3 is built from 15 residues. The V end was cut by 10 bases, the J end by 4 bases, with 19 bases between.

The J gene is TRBJ1-1, the V gene TRBV9; D is perhaps TRBD1 (5 bases). CDR1 is SGDLS and CDR2 is YYNGEE in the germline V gene. The CDR3 is 13 residues long. Trimming took 4 bases from V and 3 from J, leaving 10 bases between them. The CDR3 DNA reads as TGTGCCAGCAGCAGGGGTGGTTACACTGAAGCTTTCTTT. Its protein is CASSRGGYTEAFF.

The genes are TRBV5-1 and TRBJ2-1; no clear D. The CDR3 covers 15 residues. Trimming cost V 5 bases and J 2 bases, with 14 bases left between them. The germline V gene encodes CDR1 SGHRS and CDR2 YFSETQ. CDR3 in DNA: TGCGCCAGCAGTTCACGTCAGCCGGCCTACAATGAGCAGTTCTTC. Amino acids: CASSSRQPAYNEQFF.

The chain is built from TRBV30 and TRBJ1-6; the match to TRBD1 covers 12 bases. The CDR3 has 17 amino acids. The V gene end was trimmed by 5 bases and the J gene end by 5 bases; junction bases not matched to a gene: 10. CDR1 and CDR2 from the germline V gene are GTSNPN and SVGIG (reference sequence). Here the CDR3 DNA reads TGTGCCTGGGGCCGGGGACAGGGGGCTCTTAATAATTCACCCCTCCACTTT. Protein sequence: CAWGRGQGALNNSPLHF.

This sequence joins TRBV3-1 (or the pseudogene TRBV3-2) and TRBJ2-7; D is uncertain. Trimming took 0 bases from V and 1 from J, leaving 10 bases between them. This CDR3 spans 15 amino acids. Germline V lookup: CDR1 LGHDT, CDR2 YNNKEL (reference sequence). The CDR3 sequence: CASSQDTIRSYEQYF. The CDR3 nucleotides are TGTGCCAGCAGCCAAGATACGATCAGATCCTACGAGCAGTACTTC.

V is TRBV5-1 and J is TRBJ2-3; a possible D gene is TRBD2 (5 bases). The V end was cut by 5 bases, the J end by 0 bases, with 13 bases between. Germline V CDR1 and CDR2: SGHRS, YFSETQ. There are 15 residues in the CDR3. CDR3 amino acids: CASSAGVGSTDTQYF. In DNA form, the CDR3 reads TGCGCCAGCAGTGCCGGGGTGGGCAGCACAGATACGCAGTATTTT.

Only one count was recorded for this clone. A clone one base away is much larger, so this may be a read error. The chain recombines TRBV7-9 with TRBJ1-1, with TRBD1 matching over 8 bases. Germline-derived CDR1 and CDR2 are SEHNR and FQNEAQ (reference sequence). The CDR3 is 13 residues long. V gave up 5 bases and J gave up 4 bases; unmatched junction bases: 3. The CDR3 region is CASSPTGGTEAFF. The CDR3 bases are TGTGCCAGCAGCCCTACAGGGGGCACTGAAGCTTTCTTT.

The gene calls are TRBV24-1 and TRBJ1-2, with 8 bases identical to TRBD1. This CDR3 has 20 amino acids. Germline assignment: CDR1 KGHDR and CDR2 SFDVKD. Unmatched junction bases numbered 26, after V lost 4 bases and J lost 8 bases. The CDR3 nucleotides are TGTGCCACCAGTGACCAGATCCCGGATCGGCCCGGGGACAGGCTGGAGGGCTACACCTTC. Residues: CATSDQIPDRPGDRLEGYTF.

The J gene is TRBJ1-1, the V gene TRBV7-9; 8 nucleotides agree with TRBD1. There are 14 residues in the CDR3. Germline trimming cut 9 bases from V and 4 bases from J; bases unmatched to any gene: 10. CDR1 is SEHNR, CDR2 FQNEAQ, per germline (reference sequence). The CDR3 sequence is CASLAGGAGTEAFF. The CDR3 nucleotides are TGTGCCAGTCTGGCAGGGGGCGCAGGCACTGAAGCTTTCTTT. The full variable domain, its missing parts supplied by reference TRBV7-9 and TRBJ1-1, is DTGVSQNPRHKITKRGQNVTFRCDPISEHNRLYWYRQTLGQGPEFLTYFQNEAQLEKSRLLSDRFSAERPKGSFSTLEIQRTEQGDSAMYLCASLAGGAGTEAFFGQGTRLTVV.

V and J are TRBV4-1 and TRBJ2-7; D possibly corresponds to TRBD2 (5 bases). Trimming removed 0 bases at V and 7 bases at J, with 13 bases between. Germline V gene lookup returns CDR1 MGHRA and CDR2 YSYEKL. The CDR3 sequence is 14 residues long. The CDR3 sequence is CASSQDQAREEQYF. As DNA, the CDR3 is TGCGCCAGCAGCCAAGATCAGGCACGGGAAGAGCAGTACTTC.

The rearrangement joins TRBV5-1 to TRBJ1-6; 7 bases map to TRBD1. The V and J ends lost 0 bases and 1 base, in that order; junction bases with no gene match: 4. This CDR3 contains 17 residues. Germline CDR1 and CDR2: SGHRS and YFSETQ. CDR3: CASSLAGGQSYNSPLHF. The CDR3 bases are TGCGCCAGCAGCTTGGCCGGGGGACAGTCCTATAATTCACCCCTCCACTTT.

V gene TRBV5-1 combines with J gene TRBJ1-1; D is unresolved. The CDR3 loop spans 17 amino acids. From germline, CDR1 is SGHRS and CDR2 YFSETQ. The V end lost 6 bases, the J end lost 1 base, and 22 bases lay between the germline ends. The CDR3 coding sequence is TGCGCCAGCACCGGAATAGGACGCCTAAGTGGGAACACTGAAGCTTTCTTT. Translating gives CASTGIGRLSGNTEAFF.

The chain combines TRBV7-9 with TRBJ2-7, with TRBD1 matching over 8 bases. V shed 5 bases and J 3 bases; nucleotides not matched to a gene: 15. The germline V gene encodes CDR1 SEHNR and CDR2 FQNEAQ (reference sequence). The CDR3 is made up of 17 amino acids. The CDR3 bases are TGTGCCAGCAGCCCCCGGACAGGGAATCTGAGTCTCTACGAGCAGTACTTC. Its protein is CASSPRTGNLSLYEQYF.

The J gene is TRBJ2-1, the V gene TRBV5-1; possible D gene TRBD1, 6 bases. CDR1 SGHRS and CDR2 YFSETQ come from the germline V gene. V was cut by 4 bases and J by 8 bases, with 19 bases left in between. There are 15 residues in the CDR3. CDR3 bases: TGCGCCAGCAGCGTGTTCCTTACAGGGTACGATGAGCAGTTCTTC. Its protein product is CASSVFLTGYDEQFF.

The V gene is TRBV3-1 (or the pseudogene TRBV3-2), the J gene TRBJ2-1; 13 bases line up with TRBD2. Losses at the gene ends were 0 bases for V and 7 bases for J; bases not matched to a gene: 0. Germline CDR1 LGHDT, CDR2 YNNKEL (reference sequence). The CDR3 has 15 amino acids. CDR3 coding DNA: TGTGCCAGCAGCCAAGAACTAGCGGGGGGGAATGAGCAGTTCTTC. Protein: CASSQELAGGNEQFF.

The V call is TRBV18, the J call TRBJ1-6; perhaps TRBD1 as D (5 bases). The ends were cut back, 0 bases at V and 14 bases at J, with 11 bases in the middle. Germline CDR1 reads KGHSH; CDR2 reads LQKENI. This CDR3 region has 13 residues. CDR3 in DNA: TGTGCCAGCTCACCACCTTCGGGGGAGGCCCTCCACTTT. It is translated as CASSPPSGEALHF.

The rearrangement uses TRBV7-8 and TRBJ2-1; TRBD2 matches 7 bases. Germline CDR1 reads SGHVS; CDR2 reads FQNEAQ. After removal of 1 base from V and 11 bases from J, the junction contained 5 bases not matched to a gene. CDR3 size: 13 residues. CDR3 sequence reads: CASSLEGGTKQFF. CDR3 nucleotides: TGTGCCAGCAGCTTAGAAGGAGGGACTAAGCAGTTCTTC.

This clone appeared a single time. The chain employs TRBV6-5 and TRBJ2-5, with a weak D call TRBD1 (5 bases). Per the germline V gene, CDR1 is MNHEY and CDR2 is SVGAGI. The CDR3 extends over 12 amino acids. V lost 6 bases, J lost 5 bases, and 10 bases lay in between. Here the CDR3 DNA reads TGTGCCAGCAGAGGGGATGGGGAGACCCAGTACTTC. It is translated as CASRGDGETQYF.

The V and J genes are TRBV6-5 and TRBJ2-1; D may match TRBD1 or TRBD2 (5 bases each). V lost 6 bases, J lost 11 bases, and 17 bases lay in between. Germline V gene data show CDR1 as MNHEY and CDR2 as SVGAGI. The CDR3 extends over 13 amino acids. The CDR3 loop reads CASSHRDAAKQFF. The CDR3 nucleotides read TGTGCCAGCAGCCACCGGGACGCCGCGAAGCAGTTCTTC.

The rearrangement links TRBV27 to TRBJ2-7; D gene ambiguous. The germline V gene has CDR1 MNHEY and CDR2 SMNVEV (reference sequence). V shed 3 bases and J shed 2 bases, with 8 bases lying between them. The CDR3 spans 13 residues. The CDR3: CASSFDRTYEQYF. Written as DNA, the CDR3 is TGTGCCAGCAGTTTTGACCGAACCTACGAGCAGTACTTC.

The J gene is TRBJ2-5, the V gene TRBV5-1; 8 bases line up with TRBD1. V lost 4 bases and J lost 5; bases outside the gene matches: 7. Germline V gene sequence: CDR1 SGHRS, CDR2 YFSETQ. The CDR3 runs to 14 residues. Written as DNA, the CDR3 is TGCGCCAGCAGCACCGGACAGGGATTGGAGACCCAGTACTTC. Translated: CASSTGQGLETQYF.

This chain links TRBV6-6 with TRBJ2-2; 7 nucleotides align to TRBD1. V shed 6 bases and J 4 bases; nucleotides not matched to a gene: 8. Germline-derived CDR1 and CDR2 are MNHNY and SVGAGI (reference sequence). The CDR3 sequence is 15 residues long. The CDR3, as DNA: TGTGCCAGCAGGGCGCTGGGACAGACCACCGGGGAGCTGTTTTTT. It translates to CASRALGQTTGELFF.

The chain recombines TRBV7-3 with TRBJ1-1; no definite D call. Germline CDR1 and CDR2: SGHTA and FQGTGA. Trimming removed 0 bases at V and 4 bases at J, with 6 bases between. The CDR3 length is 13 residues. The CDR3: CASSLTWGTEAFF. In DNA form, the CDR3 reads TGTGCCAGCAGCTTAACCTGGGGCACTGAAGCTTTCTTT.